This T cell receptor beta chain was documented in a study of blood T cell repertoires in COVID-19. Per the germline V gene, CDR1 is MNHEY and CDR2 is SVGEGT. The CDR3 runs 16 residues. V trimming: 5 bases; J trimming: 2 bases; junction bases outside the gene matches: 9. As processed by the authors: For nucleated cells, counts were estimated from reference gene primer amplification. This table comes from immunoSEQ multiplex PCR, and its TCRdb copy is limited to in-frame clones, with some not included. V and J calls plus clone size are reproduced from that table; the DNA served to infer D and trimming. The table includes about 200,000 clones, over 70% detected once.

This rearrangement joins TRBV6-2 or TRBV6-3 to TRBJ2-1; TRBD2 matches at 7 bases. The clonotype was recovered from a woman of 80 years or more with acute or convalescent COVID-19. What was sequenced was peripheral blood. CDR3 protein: CASSRDLAAPYNEQFF. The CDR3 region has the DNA TGTGCCAGCAGTCGCGATCTAGCGGCCCCCTACAATGAGCAGTTCTTC.